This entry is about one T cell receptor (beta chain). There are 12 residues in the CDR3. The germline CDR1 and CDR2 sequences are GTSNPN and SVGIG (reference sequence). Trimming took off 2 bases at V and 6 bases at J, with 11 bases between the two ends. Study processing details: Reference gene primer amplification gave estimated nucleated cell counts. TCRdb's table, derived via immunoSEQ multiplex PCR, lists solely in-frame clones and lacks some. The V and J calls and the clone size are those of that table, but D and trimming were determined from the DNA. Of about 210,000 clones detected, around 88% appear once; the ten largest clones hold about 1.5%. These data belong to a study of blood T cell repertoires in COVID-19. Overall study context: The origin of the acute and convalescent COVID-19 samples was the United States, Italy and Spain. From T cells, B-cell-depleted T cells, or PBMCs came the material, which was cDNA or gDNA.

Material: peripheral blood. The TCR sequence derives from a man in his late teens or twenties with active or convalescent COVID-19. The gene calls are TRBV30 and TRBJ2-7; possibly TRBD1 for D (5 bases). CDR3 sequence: CAWSIQESEQYF. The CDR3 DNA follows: TGTGCCTGGAGTATACAGGAATCCGAGCAGTACTTC.